These 24 T cell receptor beta chains were all obtained from the same sample, sequenced in a study of response to subunit inactivated influenza vaccine. TCRdb re-called the RT-PCR reads through MiXCR, storing one row per CDR3 protein. This sample yields 600,000 to 700,000 distinct CDR3 sequences, of which approximately 14% are seen a single time; roughly 7.6% belongs to the top ten. Sequenced material: PBMCs from blood, taken roughly 2 weeks before vaccination. These receptors all come from a man aged 50 or older who received an inactivated influenza vaccine.

The CDR3 loop reads CASSLDGGEMTDTQYF. CDR3 DNA sequence: TGTGCCAGCAGCTTAGATGGGGGGGAGATGACAGATACGCAGTATTTT. The rearrangement uses TRBV11-2 and TRBJ2-3; 7 bases align to TRBD2. V gave up 0 bases and J gave up 3 bases; unmatched junction bases: 6. The CDR3 has 16 residues. Looked up from germline, CDR1 is SGHAT and CDR2 is FQNNGV.

The chain combines TRBV12-3 or TRBV12-4 with TRBJ2-5; unclear D gene. This CDR3 comprises 13 residues. V lost 6 bases and J 4 bases, leaving 12 bases between the germline ends. CDR3 in amino acids: CASRTHTVETQYF. The CDR3 nucleotides read TGTGCCAGCAGAACACATACGGTAGAGACCCAGTACTTC.

This rearrangement joins TRBV7-9 to TRBJ2-1, with 7 bases lining up with TRBD1. Germline trimming cut 1 base from V and 5 bases from J; bases unmatched to any gene: 5. The CDR3 is made up of 15 amino acids. The germline gives CDR1 SEHNR, CDR2 FQNEAQ (reference sequence). CDR3 sequence: CASSLGGQFNNEQFF. Here the CDR3 DNA reads TGTGCCAGCAGCTTAGGGGGACAGTTTAACAATGAGCAGTTCTTC.

The genes are TRBV27 and TRBJ2-4; 9 bases are shared with TRBD1. Germline V gene data show CDR1 as MNHEY and CDR2 as SMNVEV (reference sequence). This CDR3 comprises 16 residues. The J segment lost 2 bases and the V segment lost 5 bases, leaving 7 bases of the junction unmatched. The CDR3 coding sequence is TGTGCCAGCAGTACGCTGGACAGGGGATCCAAAAACATTCAGTACTTC. As protein: CASSTLDRGSKNIQYF.

This clonotype was picked up a small number of times. J is TRBJ2-1 and V is TRBV24-1, with 9 bases that match TRBD2. The CDR3 covers 18 residues. CDR1 KGHDR and CDR2 SFDVKD come from the germline V gene. Trimming at V came to 7 bases and at J to 8 bases, leaving 20 bases not matched to a gene. CDR3 sequence (DNA): TGTGCCACCAGCCTCCCATGGGGGCGGGAGGGTAGGGGGGATGAGCAGTTCTTC. Translating gives CATSLPWGREGRGDEQFF.

This clonotype was observed a few times. V usage is TRBV3-1 and J usage is TRBJ1-5; D is perhaps TRBD1 (6 bases). The CDR3 totals 16 residues. V was pared by 2 bases and J by 4 bases, with 15 bases between. Per the germline V gene, CDR1 is LGHDT and CDR2 is YNNKEL (reference sequence). CDR3 sequence (DNA): TGTGCCAGCAGCCAAACGGCCCGGGGGCGGAATCAGCCCCAGCATTTT. This sequence encodes CASSQTARGRNQPQHF. Full variable domain (rest looked up from reference TRBV3-1 and TRBJ1-5): DTAVSQTPKYLVTQMGNDKSIKCEQNLGHDTMYWYKQDSKKFLKIMFSYNNKELIINETVPNRFSPKSPDKAHLNLHINSLELGDSAVYFCASSQTARGRNQPQHFGDGTRLSIL.

Regarding this clonotype: A clone one base away is much larger, so this may be a read error. This chain connects TRBV15 to TRBJ2-7; perhaps TRBD2 as D (5 bases). The germline V gene encodes CDR1 LNHNV and CDR2 YYDKDF (reference sequence). CDR3 length: 13 amino acids. DNA of the CDR3: TGTTCCACCAGCAGAGATGACTACTACGAGCAGTACTTC. It specifies CSTSRDDYYEQYF.

This sequence joins TRBV5-1 and TRBJ1-3; TRBD1 might be the D (6 bases). The germline V and J ends were trimmed by 1 base and 0 bases, with 14 bases remaining between them. The CDR3 totals 17 residues. The V gene's germline CDR1 is SGHRS and CDR2 YFSETQ. In DNA form, the CDR3 reads TGCGCCAGCAGCTTGACCGGGACAACTTACTCTGGAAACACCATATATTTT. It is translated as CASSLTGTTYSGNTIYF. The variable domain in full, completed from reference TRBV5-1 and TRBJ1-3, reads KAGVTQTPRYLIKTRGQQVTLSCSPISGHRSVSWYQQTPGQGLQFLFEYFSETQRNKGNFPGRFSGRQFSNSRSEMNVSTLELGDSALYLCASSLTGTTYSGNTIYFGEGSWLTVV.

The rearrangement uses TRBV10-3 and TRBJ2-7; D gene ambiguous. This CDR3 spans 15 amino acids. V lost 0 bases to trimming and J lost 2 bases, with 11 bases between them. The germline CDR1 and CDR2 sequences are ENHRY and SYGVKD. The CDR3 nucleotides are TGTGCCATCAGTGAGTCACGCAGCGCAACCTACGAGCAGTACTTC. Protein product: CAISESRSATYEQYF.

The genes are TRBV15 and TRBJ2-7; 11 bases map to TRBD2. V dropped 4 bases and J dropped 4; count of bases not matched to a gene: 12. CDR1 LNHNV and CDR2 YYDKDF come from the germline V gene (reference sequence). The CDR3 totals 17 residues. CDR3 protein: CATSKATSGRGGYEQYF. The CDR3 coding sequence is TGTGCCACCAGCAAAGCAACTAGCGGGAGAGGGGGATACGAGCAGTACTTC. Using reference TRBV15 and TRBJ2-7 for the parts outside the CDR3, the full variable domain is DAMVIQNPRYQVTQFGKPVTLSCSQTLNHNVMYWYQQKSSQAPKLLFHYYDKDFNNEADTPDNFQSRRPNTSFCFLDIRSPGLGDTAMYLCATSKATSGRGGYEQYFGPGTRLTVT.

The chain has TRBV6-5 and TRBJ1-6; TRBD1 matches 8 bases. The CDR3 is 16 residues long. CDR1 MNHEY and CDR2 SVGAGI come from the germline V gene. V lost 2 bases to trimming and J lost 10 bases; unmatched junction nucleotides: 10. Written as DNA, the CDR3 is TGTGCCAGCAGTTACCTTCGGACAGGGCCCAACTCACCCCTCCACTTT. This encodes CASSYLRTGPNSPLHF.

This clonotype was detected many times. V usage is TRBV19 and J usage is TRBJ1-3; D is undetermined. Germline-derived CDR1 and CDR2 are LNHDA and SQIVND (reference sequence). Trimming left V 7 bases short and J 4 bases short, with 11 bases between. The length of the CDR3 is 13 residues. CDR3 sequence: CASTTRIGNTIYF. Written as DNA, the CDR3 is TGTGCCAGTACAACCAGGATCGGAAACACCATATATTTT.

The V call is TRBV20-1, the J call TRBJ2-5; 10 positions match TRBD2. V trimming: 6 bases; J trimming: 1 base; junction bases outside the gene matches: 11. This CDR3 contains 16 residues. Per germline, CDR1 DFQATT and CDR2 SNEGSKA (reference sequence). CDR3 residues: CSAKGRTSGVQETQYF. In DNA, the CDR3 is TGCAGTGCCAAGGGGCGGACTAGCGGAGTCCAAGAGACCCAGTACTTC.

This clonotype was seen repeatedly, ten times or more. This rearrangement joins TRBV6-2 or TRBV6-3 to TRBJ2-7; D may be TRBD1 (6 bases). The CDR3 length is 16 residues. CDR1 and CDR2 (germline): MNHEY, SVGEGT. The ends were cut back, 2 bases at V and 1 base at J, with 15 bases in the middle. Here the CDR3 reads CASSYPTGGLSYEQYF. Written as DNA, the CDR3 is TGTGCCAGCAGTTACCCGACAGGCGGCTTATCCTACGAGCAGTACTTC.

In DNA, the CDR3 is TGTGCCAGCAGCAAAGAGTGGGACACCGCCTACGAGCAGTACTTC. Protein sequence: CASSKEWDTAYEQYF. The V gene is TRBV21-1, the J gene TRBJ2-7; the table names TRBD1, a call not compared with the DNA. TRBV21-1 is reported as a pseudogene. The CDR3 runs to 15 residues.

The rearrangement uses TRBV4-2 and TRBJ1-2; D unclear. This CDR3 has 17 residues. Trimming took off 0 bases at V and 0 bases at J, with 14 bases between the two ends. The V gene's germline CDR1 is LGHNA and CDR2 YNFKEQ. The DNA of the CDR3 is TGTGCCAGCAGCCAAGAAATAGGTGACGTGGCTAACTATGGCTACACCTTC. Residues: CASSQEIGDVANYGYTF.

J is TRBJ1-1 and V is TRBV18, with a tentative D call TRBD1 (5 bases). With 6 bases removed from V and 1 base from J, the gap between germline ends came to 9 bases. Germline V lookup: CDR1 KGHSH, CDR2 LQKENI. This CDR3 comprises 13 residues. CDR3: CASSDQGNTEAFF. For the CDR3, the DNA is TGTGCCAGCTCGGATCAGGGGAACACTGAAGCTTTCTTT.

This clonotype was seen repeatedly, ten times or more. The V gene is TRBV6-6, the J gene TRBJ1-1; the D is unclear. The V end was cut by 2 bases, the J end by 6 bases, with 7 bases between. CDR1 and CDR2 from the germline V gene are MNHNY and SVGAGI (reference sequence). This CDR3 comprises 12 residues. The CDR3, as DNA: TGTGCCAGCAGTTACACGACATCTGAAGCTTTCTTT. Translating gives CASSYTTSEAFF.

The V and J genes are TRBV20-1 and TRBJ2-1, with TRBD2 identical over 8 bases. V trimming: 0 bases; J trimming: 8 bases; junction bases outside the gene matches: 6. The CDR3 is made up of 14 amino acids. Germline V gene sequence: CDR1 DFQATT, CDR2 SNEGSKA (reference sequence). The CDR3 loop reads CSARDTSGPDEQFF. The CDR3 DNA reads as TGCAGTGCTAGAGATACTAGCGGCCCAGATGAGCAGTTCTTC.

This clonotype was detected a few times. The gene calls are TRBV12-3 or TRBV12-4 and TRBJ2-3; 8 bases line up with TRBD1. J gave up 1 base and V 2 bases, and 8 bases lay outside the gene matches. The CDR3 covers 17 residues. The CDR3 protein is CASSLSPGTGRTDTQYF. CDR3 sequence (DNA): TGTGCCAGCAGTTTAAGCCCCGGGACAGGACGCACAGATACGCAGTATTTT.

There are a few counts of this clonotype. The chain links TRBV5-1 to TRBJ2-1, with TRBD1 matching over 7 bases. The CDR3 is made up of 15 amino acids. CDR1 is SGHRS, CDR2 YFSETQ, per germline. J gave up 1 base and V 2 bases, and 3 bases lay outside the gene matches. CDR3 loop: CASSFTGESYNEQFF. In DNA, the CDR3 is TGCGCCAGCAGCTTTACAGGGGAGTCCTACAATGAGCAGTTCTTC. The variable domain in full, with the rest retrieved from reference TRBV5-1 and TRBJ2-1, is KAGVTQTPRYLIKTRGQQVTLSCSPISGHRSVSWYQQTPGQGLQFLFEYFSETQRNKGNFPGRFSGRQFSNSRSEMNVSTLELGDSALYLCASSFTGESYNEQFFGPGTRLTVL.

This rearrangement joins TRBV19 to TRBJ2-2, with D unresolved. V was shortened by 5 bases and J by 7 bases, with 5 bases between the two germline ends. Germline V gene data show CDR1 as LNHDA and CDR2 as SQIVND (reference sequence). This CDR3 comprises 11 residues. In DNA, the CDR3 is TGTGCCAGTAGTTCCAACGGGGAGCTGTTTTTT. As protein: CASSSNGELFF.

This clonotype was seen a handful of times. This chain connects TRBV28 to TRBJ2-7, with D possibly TRBD2 on 6 matching bases. The CDR3 sequence is 12 residues long. V was pared by 5 bases and J by 7 bases, with 12 bases between. Germline-derived CDR1 and CDR2 are MDHEN and SYDVKM. CDR3 in amino acids: CASSGGTREQYF. Written as DNA, the CDR3 is TGTGCCAGCAGTGGAGGGACGCGGGAGCAGTACTTC.

The sample holds a few counts of this clonotype. V usage is TRBV3-1 and J usage is TRBJ2-3, with D perhaps matching TRBD2 (7 bases). CDR1 and CDR2 (germline): LGHDT, YNNKEL (reference sequence). The CDR3 totals 17 residues. The V end lost 5 bases, the J end lost 4 bases, and 22 bases lay between the germline ends. CDR3 residues: CASSSNKWEGGPDTQYF. The CDR3 nucleotides are TGTGCCAGCAGCAGCAATAAGTGGGAGGGGGGTCCAGATACGCAGTATTTT.